This TCR beta chain stems from a study of blood T cell repertoires in COVID-19. Background on the study: PBMCs, B-cell-depleted T cells, or T cells were the source of the cDNA or gDNA that made up the material.

The table lists this clone with a count of one. The germline gives CDR1 SGHVS, CDR2 FNYEAQ. Trimming at V came to 3 bases and at J to 6 bases, leaving 7 bases not matched to a gene. This CDR3 has 15 amino acids. The method was immunoSEQ multiplex PCR; TCRdb's version includes in-frame clones alone and lacks a portion of them. Of about 15,000 clones listed, roughly 80% are singletons. V is TRBV7-6 and J is TRBJ2-7; 11 bases map to TRBD1. Sequencing was performed on peripheral blood. This receptor was identified in an older man with active or convalescent COVID-19. CDR3 sequence reads: CASSFGQGARSEQYF. DNA for the CDR3: TGTGCCAGCAGCTTCGGACAGGGGGCTCGGAGCGAGCAGTACTTC.